The 26 T cell receptor beta chains below were found in one sample sequenced in a study of cytomegalovirus exposure and HLA in healthy donors (dated by TCRdb to 2016 to 2017). The library relied on the immunoSEQ multiplex PCR assay. The source is immuneACCESS, and TCRdb retained only in-frame sequences with V and J called. Part of the clones is not carried over; for the studies checked, unresolved V genes explain less than half of this, and the remainder is unexplained. A total of more than 95,000 clones appear in this sample, approximately 91% of them only once. The biggest ten clones account for 4.4% of the sample. Sequenced sample: PBMCs. The receptors come from a man aged 18 to 29 in good health and CMV-seropositive.

Here the CDR3 reads CASSESTGDSYEQYF. CDR3 sequence (DNA): TGTGCCAGCAGTGAAAGCACAGGGGACTCCTACGAGCAGTACTTC. The chain employs TRBV6-1 and TRBJ2-7; TRBD1 matches 7 bases. V lost 2 bases and J lost 0; bases outside the gene matches: 4. Germline V gene lookup returns CDR1 MNHNS and CDR2 SASEGT. The CDR3 extends over 15 amino acids.

The chain recombines TRBV7-9 with TRBJ2-2; D possibly corresponds to TRBD2 (5 bases). The CDR3 covers 16 residues. Trimming cost V 5 bases and J 13 bases, with 26 bases left between them. Germline V gene sequence: CDR1 SEHNR, CDR2 FQNEAQ (reference sequence). This chain's CDR3 is CASSPNEPSEAPRLFF. Written as DNA, the CDR3 is TGTGCCAGCAGCCCTAACGAACCCTCGGAGGCGCCGCGGCTGTTTTTT.

The chain employs TRBV6-5 and TRBJ1-1; D possibly corresponds to TRBD1 (6 bases). The CDR3 contains 13 residues. Germline CDR1 MNHEY, CDR2 SVGAGI. The V end lost 8 bases, the J end lost 5 bases, and 15 bases lay between the germline ends. CDR3 bases: TGTGCCAGCGGGGGTTTACAGGGAACTGAAGCTTTCTTT. This translates into CASGGLQGTEAFF.

A word on this clone: The sample holds other DNA sequences that translate to the same CDR3. V is TRBV5-1 and J is TRBJ1-1; D is undetermined. The germline V gene has CDR1 SGHRS and CDR2 YFSETQ. V was pared by 0 bases and J by 0 bases, with 6 bases between. The length of the CDR3 is 14 residues. The CDR3 reads CASSLDRMNTEAFF. CDR3 DNA sequence: TGCGCCAGCAGCTTGGACAGAATGAACACTGAAGCTTTCTTT.

This chain links TRBV28 with TRBJ1-3, with D uncertain. V lost 7 bases to trimming and J lost 0 bases, with 13 bases between them. Looked up from germline, CDR1 is MDHEN and CDR2 is SYDVKM. The CDR3 is made up of 15 amino acids. CDR3 coding DNA: TGTGCCAGCACCATTTCTCCGAGCTCTGGAAACACCATATATTTT. This sequence encodes CASTISPSSGNTIYF.

This chain uses TRBV5-1 with TRBJ1-2, with D possibly TRBD1 on 6 matching bases. Germline loops: CDR1 SGHRS, CDR2 YFSETQ. The CDR3 spans 16 residues. V dropped 0 bases and J dropped 2 bases, with 14 bases sitting between them. In nucleotides, the CDR3 is TGCGCCAGCAGCTTGGGCTACGACAGGTCAAACTATGGCTACACCTTC. This codes for CASSLGYDRSNYGYTF.

The chain links TRBV4-1 to TRBJ1-6, with 9 nucleotides matching TRBD1. Germline CDR1 MGHRA, CDR2 YSYEKL. The CDR3 consists of 18 residues. With V trimmed by 1 base and J by 8 bases, 12 bases remained unmatched. The DNA for the CDR3 is TGCGCCAGCAGCCAAGCCAACCTTGGGGGACAGGGTTATTCACCCCTCCACTTT. As protein: CASSQANLGGQGYSPLHF.

The chain uses TRBV5-6 and TRBJ2-3; 9 nucleotides agree with TRBD2. The J segment lost 7 bases and the V segment lost 1 base, leaving 7 bases of the junction unmatched. CDR1 SGHDT and CDR2 YYEEEE come from the germline V gene. This CDR3 is built from 15 residues. The CDR3 loop is CASSLIAGGLNTQYF. In DNA, the CDR3 is TGTGCCAGCAGCTTGATTGCGGGGGGGCTGAATACGCAGTATTTT.

The chain recombines TRBV7-9 with TRBJ2-3, with D tentatively TRBD2 (7 bases). The ends were cut back, 4 bases at V and 1 base at J, with 18 bases in the middle. Looked up from germline, CDR1 is SEHNR and CDR2 is FQNEAQ (reference sequence). This CDR3 region has 17 residues. In DNA form, the CDR3 reads TGTGCCAGCAGCTCCAGTCGGGGGGCCGCGGGCACAGATACGCAGTATTTT. Its protein is CASSSSRGAAGTDTQYF.

This chain links TRBV5-1 with TRBJ1-3; D is uncertain. The CDR3 loop spans 15 amino acids. Trimming removed 5 bases from V and 0 bases from J, with 12 bases in between. CDR1 is SGHRS and CDR2 is YFSETQ in the germline V gene. CDR3 sequence reads: CASRLGPSSGNTIYF. Here the CDR3 DNA reads TGCGCCAGCAGGCTGGGCCCCAGCTCTGGAAACACCATATATTTT.

V and J are TRBV4-1 and TRBJ2-3, with D possibly being TRBD2 (6 bases). This CDR3 comprises 15 residues. The V and J ends lost 6 bases and 4 bases respectively, with 17 bases between them. CDR1 and CDR2 (germline): MGHRA, YSYEKL. In DNA form, the CDR3 reads TGCGCCAGCAGGAAAATCGGGACTTCTGCAGATACGCAGTATTTT. Amino acids: CASRKIGTSADTQYF.

In its sample, this clone was seen once. The chain has TRBV27 and TRBJ2-7; D may be TRBD2 (6 bases). CDR3 length: 14 amino acids. Germline V gene data show CDR1 as MNHEY and CDR2 as SMNVEV (reference sequence). V dropped 5 bases and J dropped 3 bases, with 14 bases sitting between them. CDR3 in amino acids: CASSPFVGGYEQYF. The CDR3 region has the DNA TGTGCCAGCAGTCCATTTGTCGGGGGCTACGAGCAGTACTTC.

The chain recombines TRBV7-9 with TRBJ2-7; D remains ambiguous. Germline CDR1 is SEHNR and CDR2 is FQNEAQ (reference sequence). The CDR3 is 13 residues long. V was clipped by 1 base and J by 3 bases, with 7 bases between them. The CDR3, as DNA: TGTGCCAGCAGCTTAGGCGGTTACTACGAGCAGTACTTC. It translates to CASSLGGYYEQYF. Looking up the rest from reference TRBV7-9 and TRBJ2-7 gives the full variable domain: DTGVSQNPRHKITKRGQNVTFRCDPISEHNRLYWYRQTLGQGPEFLTYFQNEAQLEKSRLLSDRFSAERPKGSFSTLEIQRTEQGDSAMYLCASSLGGYYEQYFGPGTRLTVT.

This clone was recorded once. This chain uses TRBV2 with TRBJ2-5; 9 positions match TRBD2. The CDR3 runs to 15 residues. The germline V gene has CDR1 SNHLY and CDR2 FYNNEI. The V and J ends lost 9 bases and 1 base, in that order; junction bases with no gene match: 9. The CDR3 sequence: CASFRLAGSQETQYF. The CDR3 region has the DNA TGTGCCAGTTTCCGCCTAGCGGGGAGCCAAGAGACCCAGTACTTC.

The genes are TRBV10-2 and TRBJ2-1; perhaps TRBD1 as D (5 bases). Germline assignment: CDR1 WSHSY and CDR2 SAAADI. The CDR3 totals 14 residues. Trimming pared 5 bases from V and 0 bases from J, leaving 8 bases between. CDR3 residues: CASSRRGSYNEQFF. The DNA of the CDR3 is TGCGCCAGCAGTCGAAGGGGCTCCTACAATGAGCAGTTCTTC.

The rearrangement uses TRBV9 and TRBJ2-7; possibly TRBD2 for D (6 bases). This CDR3 region has 18 residues. The ends were cut back, 4 bases at V and 5 bases at J, with 28 bases in the middle. CDR1 is SGDLS, CDR2 YYNGEE, per germline. The CDR3, as DNA: TGTGCCAGCAGCCTCGGCCCGGGACTTCGTTCGAAGTACCACGAGCAGTACTTC. Translated: CASSLGPGLRSKYHEQYF.

CDR3 in amino acids: CASSRTTGKANSPLHF. The CDR3 region has the DNA TGTGCCAGCAGCCGAACCACAGGGAAGGCTAATTCACCCCTCCACTTT. The chain recombines TRBV7-2 with TRBJ1-6; D is possibly TRBD1 (6 bases). The CDR3 is made up of 16 amino acids. Germline values: CDR1 SGHTA, CDR2 FQGNSA. V lost 5 bases to trimming and J lost 6 bases, with 17 bases between them.

The rearrangement joins TRBV7-9 to TRBJ2-2; TRBD2 might be the D (7 bases). The CDR3 consists of 18 residues. CDR1 SEHNR and CDR2 FQNEAQ come from the germline V gene (reference sequence). The germline V and J ends were trimmed by 5 bases and 1 base, with 20 bases remaining between them. CDR3 amino acids: CASSPMGGALLNTGELFF. CDR3 DNA: TGTGCCAGCAGCCCGATGGGGGGGGCTCTCTTGAACACCGGGGAGCTGTTTTTT.

The chain recombines TRBV28 with TRBJ1-1, with 11 positions matching TRBD1. Germline V gene lookup returns CDR1 MDHEN and CDR2 SYDVKM. This CDR3 comprises 14 residues. J was trimmed by 8 bases and V by 5 bases; bases with no gene match: 7. The CDR3 protein is CASSPRTGGSEAFF. DNA for the CDR3: TGTGCCAGCAGTCCAAGGACAGGGGGCAGCGAAGCTTTCTTT.

The rearrangement joins TRBV4-1 to TRBJ1-6; the match to TRBD1 covers 8 bases. Looked up from germline, CDR1 is MGHRA and CDR2 is YSYEKL. This CDR3 has 19 amino acids. After removal of 2 bases from V and 7 bases from J, the junction contained 16 bases not matched to a gene. The CDR3 loop reads CASSQPGQDFQKRNSPLHF. The CDR3, as DNA: TGCGCCAGCAGCCAACCGGGACAGGATTTCCAAAAGCGGAATTCACCCCTCCACTTT.

The V call is TRBV6-4, the J call TRBJ2-3; D perhaps matches TRBD2 (5 bases). V lost 6 bases and J 3 bases, leaving 16 bases between the germline ends. The CDR3 runs 15 residues. Germline CDR1 and CDR2: MRHNA and SNTAGT. CDR3 residues: CASRGFERGTDTQYF. The CDR3 DNA follows: TGTGCCAGCAGAGGTTTTGAGCGAGGGACAGATACGCAGTATTTT.

V and J are TRBV11-2 and TRBJ2-5; a possible D gene is TRBD1 (5 bases). The germline V and J ends were trimmed by 2 bases and 5 bases, with 12 bases remaining between them. The CDR3 has 14 residues. Germline CDR1 and CDR2: SGHAT and FQNNGV. The CDR3 sequence: CASSLTPSGETQYF. In DNA form, the CDR3 reads TGTGCCAGCAGCTTAACCCCCTCAGGGGAGACCCAGTACTTC.

This rearrangement joins TRBV28 to TRBJ2-3, with D possibly being TRBD1 (7 bases). Per the germline V gene, CDR1 is MDHEN and CDR2 is SYDVKM. Trimming pared 6 bases from V and 6 bases from J, leaving 13 bases between. The CDR3 spans 13 residues. CDR3 region: CASSGGGRDTQYF. Written as DNA, the CDR3 is TGTGCCAGCAGCGGAGGGGGCCGGGATACGCAGTATTTT.

The genes are TRBV7-6 and TRBJ2-2; the D is unclear. Trimming cost V 8 bases and J 0 bases, with 10 bases left between them. The CDR3 is 14 amino acids. Germline values: CDR1 SGHVS, CDR2 FNYEAQ. This chain's CDR3 is CASLVSANTGELFF. As DNA, the CDR3 is TGTGCCAGCTTGGTCAGTGCGAACACCGGGGAGCTGTTTTTT.

The chain uses TRBV7-9 and TRBJ2-3; 8 nucleotides align to TRBD2. The CDR3 sequence is 17 residues long. J was trimmed by 1 base and V by 5 bases; bases with no gene match: 11. The V gene's germline CDR1 is SEHNR and CDR2 FQNEAQ (reference sequence). The CDR3 nucleotides are TGTGCCAGCAGCCAACAAGAATCAGCGGGGGGCACAGATACGCAGTATTTT. Translation: CASSQQESAGGTDTQYF. Variable domain in full (rest from reference TRBV7-9 and TRBJ2-3): DTGVSQNPRHKITKRGQNVTFRCDPISEHNRLYWYRQTLGQGPEFLTYFQNEAQLEKSRLLSDRFSAERPKGSFSTLEIQRTEQGDSAMYLCASSQQESAGGTDTQYFGPGTRLTVL.

This clone has a single count. The chain couples TRBV6-1 to TRBJ2-5, with TRBD2 matching over 7 bases. V lost 7 bases, J lost 4 bases, and 9 bases stayed unmatched. The CDR3 is 14 amino acids. CDR1 is MNHNS and CDR2 is SASEGT in the germline V gene. The CDR3 protein is CASILFGEGETQYF. CDR3 DNA: TGTGCCAGCATCCTTTTCGGGGAGGGAGAGACCCAGTACTTC.